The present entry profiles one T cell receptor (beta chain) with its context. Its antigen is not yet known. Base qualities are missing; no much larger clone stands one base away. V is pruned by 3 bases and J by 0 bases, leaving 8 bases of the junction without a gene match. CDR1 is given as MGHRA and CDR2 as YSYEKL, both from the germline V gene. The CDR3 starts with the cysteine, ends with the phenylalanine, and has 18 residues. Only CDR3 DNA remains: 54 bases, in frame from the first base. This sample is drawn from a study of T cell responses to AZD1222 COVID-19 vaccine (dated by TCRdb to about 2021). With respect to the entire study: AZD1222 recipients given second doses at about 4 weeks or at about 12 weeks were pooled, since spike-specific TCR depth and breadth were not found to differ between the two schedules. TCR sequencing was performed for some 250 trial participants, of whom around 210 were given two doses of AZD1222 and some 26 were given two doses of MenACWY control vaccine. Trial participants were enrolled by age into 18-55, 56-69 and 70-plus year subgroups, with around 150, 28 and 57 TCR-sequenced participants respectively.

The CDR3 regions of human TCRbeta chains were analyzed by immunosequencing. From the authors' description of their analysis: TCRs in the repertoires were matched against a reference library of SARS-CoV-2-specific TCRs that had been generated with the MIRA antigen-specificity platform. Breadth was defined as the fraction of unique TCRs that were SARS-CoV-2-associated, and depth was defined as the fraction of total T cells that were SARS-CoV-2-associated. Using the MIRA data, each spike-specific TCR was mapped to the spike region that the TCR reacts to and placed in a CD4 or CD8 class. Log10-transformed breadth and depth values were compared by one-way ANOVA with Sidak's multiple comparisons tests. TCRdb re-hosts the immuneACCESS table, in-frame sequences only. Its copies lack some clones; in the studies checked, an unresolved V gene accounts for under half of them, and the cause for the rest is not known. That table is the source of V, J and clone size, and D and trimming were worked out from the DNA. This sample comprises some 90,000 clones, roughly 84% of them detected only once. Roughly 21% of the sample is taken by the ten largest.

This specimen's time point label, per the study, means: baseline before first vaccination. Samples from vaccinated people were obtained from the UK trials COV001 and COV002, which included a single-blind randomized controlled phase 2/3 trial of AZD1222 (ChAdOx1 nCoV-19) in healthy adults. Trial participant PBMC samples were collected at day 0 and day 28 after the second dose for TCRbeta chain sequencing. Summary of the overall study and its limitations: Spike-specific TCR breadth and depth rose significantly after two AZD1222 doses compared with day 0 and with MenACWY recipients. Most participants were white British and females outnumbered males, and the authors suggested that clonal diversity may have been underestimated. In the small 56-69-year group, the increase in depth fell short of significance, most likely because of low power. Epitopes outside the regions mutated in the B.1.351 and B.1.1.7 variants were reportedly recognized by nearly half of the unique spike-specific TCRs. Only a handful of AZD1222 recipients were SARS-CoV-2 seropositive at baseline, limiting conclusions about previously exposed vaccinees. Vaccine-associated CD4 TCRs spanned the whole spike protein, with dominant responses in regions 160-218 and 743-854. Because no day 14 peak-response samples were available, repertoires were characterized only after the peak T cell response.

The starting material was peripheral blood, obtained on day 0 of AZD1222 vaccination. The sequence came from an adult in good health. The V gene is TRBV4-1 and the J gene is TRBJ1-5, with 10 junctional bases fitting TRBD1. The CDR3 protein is CASSQSGTGAPSNQPQHF. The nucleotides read TGCGCCAGCAGCCAGTCGGGGACAGGGGCCCCTAGCAATCAGCCCCAGCATTTT.